These 5 T cell receptor beta chains were sequenced from one sample in a study of CD8+ T cells in alopecia areata (dated by TCRdb to the late 2010s). Libraries were built with the immunoSEQ multiplex PCR assay. For TCR sequencing, RNA was extracted from every sample and reverse transcribed into cDNA to serve as template. TCRdb carries this immuneACCESS record with in-frame sequences only. Its versions omit some clonotypes, under half of them owing to an unresolved V gene in the studies checked, with the rest unexplained. The sample data list about 140,000 clones, and around 87% of these were observed just once. Jointly, the top ten make up over 10% of the sample. The time point label here, explained by the study, means: around 4 weeks on oral tofacitinib. The sample's treatment or condition, from its label and the paper: oral pan-JAK inhibitor, 5-10 mg twice daily. Sequenced here: CD8+ T cells sorted from blood, sampled at week 4, from a patient treated with tofacitinib. The receptors were sampled from a human donor with alopecia areata.

The chain is built from TRBV7-9 and TRBJ2-1, with D perhaps given as TRBD1 or TRBD2 (5 bases each). Between the trimmed V and J ends, which lost 2 bases and 6 bases, there was a span of 11 bases. From germline, CDR1 is SEHNR and CDR2 FQNEAQ (reference sequence). The length of the CDR3 is 14 residues. CDR3 protein: CASSLWKGTNEQFF. The CDR3 bases are TGTGCCAGCAGCTTATGGAAGGGGACCAATGAGCAGTTCTTC.

The chain carries TRBV4-1 and TRBJ2-1; 14 bases are shared with TRBD2. The CDR3 runs 19 residues. J gave up 7 bases and V 3 bases, and 14 bases lay outside the gene matches. Germline-derived CDR1 and CDR2 are MGHRA and YSYEKL. The DNA of the CDR3 is TGCGCCAGCAGCCATAATCCTCCGGGACTAGCGGGAGTTGGGAATGAGCAGTTCTTC. Amino acids: CASSHNPPGLAGVGNEQFF.

V usage is TRBV6-5 and J usage is TRBJ2-2; D is possibly TRBD1 (5 bases). The CDR3 contains 12 residues. Trimming pared 8 bases from V and 6 bases from J, leaving 10 bases between. CDR1 MNHEY and CDR2 SVGAGI come from the germline V gene. CDR3 loop: CASRWGAGELFF. DNA for the CDR3: TGTGCCAGCCGTTGGGGCGCCGGGGAGCTGTTTTTT.

Details on this clone: Other DNA sequences in the sample encode the same CDR3. The CDR3 loop is CASSRQGGEQYF. CDR3 bases: TGTGCCAGCAGTAGACAGGGGGGCGAGCAGTACTTC. This sequence joins TRBV27 and TRBJ2-7; 9 nucleotides match TRBD1. The CDR3 sequence is 12 residues long. Germline V gives CDR1 MNHEY, CDR2 SMNVEV (reference sequence). After removal of 5 bases from V and 6 bases from J, the junction contained 2 bases not matched to a gene.

This chain links TRBV29-1 with TRBJ2-2; possible D gene TRBD1, 5 bases. CDR1 and CDR2 (germline): SQVTM, ANQGSEA. Trimming took off 4 bases at V and 0 bases at J, with 6 bases between the two ends. The CDR3 consists of 13 residues. The CDR3 is CSVVRANTGELFF. In nucleotides, the CDR3 is TGCAGCGTTGTCAGGGCGAACACCGGGGAGCTGTTTTTT.